This passage covers 24 T cell receptor beta chains from one sample sequenced in a study of blood T cell repertoires in COVID-19. TCRdb's table, derived via immunoSEQ multiplex PCR, lists solely in-frame clones and lacks some. Counted here are about 100,000 clones, roughly 90% occurring once; the ten biggest clones make up over 1.5%. Sequenced sample: peripheral blood. Source of these receptors: a man aged 55 to 70 with acute or convalescent COVID-19.

The CDR3 sequence: CASSRQRGDTEAFF. The CDR3 DNA follows: TGTGCCAGCAGCCGACAGCGGGGGGACACTGAAGCTTTCTTT. The chain couples TRBV5-5 to TRBJ1-1; tentative D call: TRBD1 (5 bases). Germline loops: CDR1 SGHKS, CDR2 YYEKEE (reference sequence). The CDR3 extends over 14 amino acids. Deletions cut 4 bases from V and 3 bases from J, with 13 bases between.

The V and J genes are TRBV2 and TRBJ2-3, with D unclear. This CDR3 has 13 amino acids. Germline V gene data show CDR1 as SNHLY and CDR2 as FYNNEI. Trimming cost V 8 bases and J 5 bases, with 14 bases left between them. CDR3 region: CASSPSFIDTQYF. The CDR3 DNA is TGTGCCAGCTCTCCTAGTTTCATAGATACGCAGTATTTT.

The table lists this clone with a few counts. The chain couples TRBV7-9 to TRBJ2-7; 7 bases align to TRBD2. CDR1 and CDR2 (germline): SEHNR, FQNEAQ (reference sequence). V was pared by 8 bases and J by 3 bases, with 4 bases of the junction left unmatched. The CDR3 runs to 12 residues. This chain's CDR3 is CASAGAFYEQYF. Here the CDR3 DNA reads TGTGCCAGCGCGGGAGCCTTCTACGAGCAGTACTTC.

The chain combines TRBV5-4 with TRBJ2-3, with 10 bases fitting TRBD1. The CDR3 runs 15 residues. Germline assignment: CDR1 SGHNT and CDR2 YYREEE (reference sequence). V trimming: 4 bases; J trimming: 2 bases; junction bases outside the gene matches: 4. This chain's CDR3 is CASSVGTGDTDTQYF. CDR3 nucleotide sequence: TGTGCCAGCAGCGTCGGGACAGGGGACACAGATACGCAGTATTTT. The variable domain in full, with the rest retrieved from reference TRBV5-4 and TRBJ2-3, is ETGVTQSPTHLIKTRGQQVTLRCSSQSGHNTVSWYQQALGQGPQFIFQYYREEENGRGNFPPRFSGLQFPNYSSELNVNALELDDSALYLCASSVGTGDTDTQYFGPGTRLTVL.

The CDR3 region is CASSQGPSTEAFF. The CDR3 nucleotides read TGTGCCAGTAGTCAGGGGCCGTCCACTGAAGCTTTCTTT. The chain recombines TRBV19 with TRBJ1-1; possible D gene TRBD1, 6 bases. Looked up from germline, CDR1 is LNHDA and CDR2 is SQIVND (reference sequence). V was shortened by 5 bases and J by 4 bases, with 11 bases between the two germline ends. This CDR3 contains 13 residues.

This chain joins TRBV6-6 and TRBJ2-7, with TRBD1 identical over 8 bases. The CDR3 contains 15 residues. Germline V gives CDR1 MNHNY, CDR2 SVGAGI (reference sequence). J gave up 3 bases and V 5 bases, and 9 bases lay outside the gene matches. The CDR3 loop reads CASSPPMDRDYEQYF. CDR3 DNA sequence: TGTGCCAGCAGTCCTCCTATGGACAGGGACTACGAGCAGTACTTC.

This clone was detected only a few times. In DNA form, the CDR3 reads TGTGCCAGCAGTTATGGGACAGGGGGAAGTGGTGAGCAGTTCTTC. As protein: CASSYGTGGSGEQFF. V and J are TRBV6-5 and TRBJ2-1; 11 bases map to TRBD1. The CDR3 is 15 amino acids. The junction had 7 bases not matched to a gene; V was cut back by 3 bases and J by 9 bases. Germline CDR1 reads MNHEY; CDR2 reads SVGAGI.

This clone occurred once. The genes are TRBV30 and TRBJ2-7; 12 bases fit TRBD2. The CDR3 covers 21 residues. After removal of 2 bases from V and 2 bases from J, the junction contained 22 bases not matched to a gene. The germline V gene has CDR1 GTSNPN and CDR2 SVGIG (reference sequence). CDR3 sequence: CAWSKLRQGNRLAGAAYEQYF. CDR3 sequence (DNA): TGTGCCTGGAGTAAGTTGAGGCAGGGAAACAGACTAGCGGGGGCCGCCTACGAGCAGTACTTC. The full variable domain, its missing parts supplied by reference TRBV30 and TRBJ2-7, is SQTIHQWPATLVQPVGSPLSLECTVEGTSNPNLYWYRQAAGRGLQLLFYSVGIGQISSEVPQNLSASRPQDRQFILSSKKLLLSDSGFYLCAWSKLRQGNRLAGAAYEQYFGPGTRLTVT.

CDR3 DNA sequence: TGTGCCACCAGTGATCCCCGGGGAGGGACCTACGAGCAGTACTTC. Translation gives CATSDPRGGTYEQYF. V gene TRBV24-1 combines with J gene TRBJ2-7, with 7 nucleotides matching TRBD2. V dropped 3 bases and J dropped 2; count of bases not matched to a gene: 6. The CDR3 loop spans 15 amino acids. Germline CDR1 and CDR2: KGHDR and SFDVKD.

This clone was detected a few times. V gene TRBV18 combines with J gene TRBJ2-7, with D perhaps matching TRBD2 (5 bases). This CDR3 comprises 13 residues. Germline CDR1 KGHSH, CDR2 LQKENI. V lost 3 bases and J lost 4, with 10 bases in between. In nucleotides, the CDR3 is TGTGCCAGCTCACCCGGACGGGAATACGAGCAGTACTTC. This codes for CASSPGREYEQYF.

The CDR3 DNA is TGTGCCAGCAGCTTGGCCGTGACTACCTCCTACGAGCAGTACTTC. Encoded protein: CASSLAVTTSYEQYF. The V and J genes are TRBV5-6 and TRBJ2-7; TRBD2 might be the D (5 bases). Deletions cut 0 bases from V and 0 bases from J, with 10 bases between. The CDR3 totals 15 residues. Germline assignment: CDR1 SGHDT and CDR2 YYEEEE.

The chain uses TRBV5-4 and TRBJ2-5, with 13 bases that match TRBD2. The CDR3 has 16 amino acids. V shed 3 bases, J shed 5 bases, and the junction held 7 bases outside the gene matches. Germline V lookup: CDR1 SGHNT, CDR2 YYREEE (reference sequence). CDR3: CASSSGLAGDGETQYF. The CDR3 bases are TGTGCCAGCAGCTCTGGACTAGCGGGAGATGGCGAGACCCAGTACTTC.

V gene TRBV5-1 combines with J gene TRBJ1-2, with D unresolved. The germline V gene encodes CDR1 SGHRS and CDR2 YFSETQ. Trimming removed 0 bases at V and 2 bases at J, with 11 bases between. The CDR3 has 15 amino acids. For the CDR3, the DNA is TGCGCCAGCAGCTTGGCTGGGCCGAAGAACTATGGCTACACCTTC. It yields the protein CASSLAGPKNYGYTF.

This sequence joins TRBV5-1 and TRBJ2-1, with D tentatively TRBD2 (5 bases). CDR1 and CDR2 from the germline V gene are SGHRS and YFSETQ. The V end lost 1 base, the J end lost 0 bases, and 8 bases lay between the germline ends. The CDR3 loop spans 15 amino acids. CDR3 nucleotide sequence: TGCGCCAGCAGCTTGCGGGCGGGCTCCTACAATGAGCAGTTCTTC. This encodes CASSLRAGSYNEQFF.

The chain carries TRBV6-6 and TRBJ2-7; the match to TRBD2 covers 8 bases. Trimming at V came to 2 bases and at J to 7 bases, leaving 7 bases not matched to a gene. CDR1 MNHNY and CDR2 SVGAGI come from the germline V gene (reference sequence). CDR3 length equals 14 residues. The CDR3 DNA reads as TGTGCCAGCAGTTACGGAGCGGGAGAAATGGAGCAGTACTTC. The encoded protein is CASSYGAGEMEQYF.

The chain uses TRBV11-3 and TRBJ2-1; maybe TRBD2 (6 bases). CDR3 length: 17 residues. V gave up 0 bases and J gave up 1 base, with 13 bases separating them. Per germline, CDR1 SGHNT and CDR2 YENEEA. The CDR3 DNA is TGTGCCAGCAGCTTAGATGAGGGTGGGGGGTCCTACAATGAGCAGTTCTTC. Its translation is CASSLDEGGGSYNEQFF. The full variable domain, rest sourced from reference TRBV11-3 and TRBJ2-1, is EAGVVQSPRYKIIEKKQPVAFWCNPISGHNTLYWYLQNLGQGPELLIRYENEEAVDDSQLPKDRFSAERLKGVDSTLKIQPAELGDSAVYLCASSLDEGGGSYNEQFFGPGTRLTVL.

This sequence joins TRBV28 and TRBJ2-7; D might be TRBD1 (6 bases). Germline V gives CDR1 MDHEN, CDR2 SYDVKM. This CDR3 is 13 amino acids long. V was cut by 8 bases and J by 3 bases, with 14 bases left in between. The CDR3 coding sequence is TGTGCCAGCTTGACTGGGGGCCGCTACGAGCAGTACTTC. This translates into CASLTGGRYEQYF.

This clone has just one count. This rearrangement joins TRBV19 to TRBJ1-6, with TRBD1 matching over 9 bases. This CDR3 has 15 amino acids. Germline lookup yields CDR1 LNHDA and CDR2 SQIVND (reference sequence). V shed 6 bases and J 10 bases; nucleotides not matched to a gene: 10. The chain's CDR3 is CASRSTGGMGSPLHF. The CDR3, as DNA: TGTGCCAGTAGGTCGACAGGGGGAATGGGGTCACCCCTCCACTTT.

This clone was detected only a few times. The chain links TRBV29-1 to TRBJ2-3; D not resolved. CDR1 SQVTM and CDR2 ANQGSEA come from the germline V gene. The CDR3 has 10 residues. V lost 4 bases to trimming and J lost 5 bases, with 4 bases between them. The CDR3 sequence is CSVGIDTQYF. CDR3 in DNA: TGCAGCGTTGGTATAGATACGCAGTATTTT.

The chain is built from TRBV5-1 and TRBJ1-5; 7 bases are shared with TRBD1. V dropped 4 bases and J dropped 2; count of bases not matched to a gene: 9. This CDR3 comprises 16 residues. CDR1 and CDR2 (germline): SGHRS, YFSETQ. The CDR3 spells CASSPQGWDGNQPQHF. The CDR3 DNA follows: TGCGCCAGCAGCCCACAGGGGTGGGACGGCAATCAGCCCCAGCATTTT.

This chain connects TRBV5-1 to TRBJ2-3, with no clear D. The CDR3 loop spans 12 amino acids. The ends were cut back, 2 bases at V and 2 bases at J, with 3 bases in the middle. The germline V gene encodes CDR1 SGHRS and CDR2 YFSETQ. CDR3 coding DNA: TGCGCCAGCAGCTTCAACACAGATACGCAGTATTTT. Protein: CASSFNTDTQYF. The variable domain in full, with the rest retrieved from reference TRBV5-1 and TRBJ2-3, is KAGVTQTPRYLIKTRGQQVTLSCSPISGHRSVSWYQQTPGQGLQFLFEYFSETQRNKGNFPGRFSGRQFSNSRSEMNVSTLELGDSALYLCASSFNTDTQYFGPGTRLTVL.

The chain couples TRBV10-3 to TRBJ2-1, with TRBD2 matching over 14 bases. Germline trimming cut 6 bases from V and 7 bases from J; bases unmatched to any gene: 11. The length of the CDR3 is 17 residues. The germline CDR1 and CDR2 sequences are ENHRY and SYGVKD. Here the CDR3 DNA reads TGTGCCATCAGGGGACTAGCGGGAGTCGATCCCGGAAATGAGCAGTTCTTC. Its protein is CAIRGLAGVDPGNEQFF.

The rearrangement links TRBV5-1 to TRBJ2-6, with D perhaps TRBD1 (5 bases). The CDR3 is made up of 18 amino acids. Trimming stripped 0 bases from V and 0 bases from J, with 13 bases between. Germline V gives CDR1 SGHRS, CDR2 YFSETQ. DNA of the CDR3: TGCGCCAGCAGCTTGGAAACAGGCACCACCTCTGGGGCCAACGTCCTGACTTTC. As protein: CASSLETGTTSGANVLTF.

This chain joins TRBV19 and TRBJ2-1; 9 nucleotides line up with TRBD1. CDR3 length: 19 residues. Germline values: CDR1 LNHDA, CDR2 SQIVND (reference sequence). The ends lost 6 bases at V and 2 bases at J; junction bases unmatched: 17. The CDR3 loop reads CASSPERLGTGSPYNEQFF. The CDR3 coding sequence is TGTGCCAGTAGCCCCGAACGCCTCGGGACAGGGTCACCCTACAATGAGCAGTTCTTC. Together with reference TRBV19 and TRBJ2-1, the CDR3 gives the full variable domain: DGGITQSPKYLFRKEGQNVTLSCEQNLNHDAMYWYRQDPGQGLRLIYYSQIVNDFQKGDIAEGYSVSREKKESFPLTVTSAQKNPTAFYLCASSPERLGTGSPYNEQFFGPGTRLTVL.